The source of this T cell receptor (beta chain) is a study of control samples from healthy donors and cancer patients. The data were produced by immunoSEQ multiplex PCR, yet TCRdb's version contains in-frame clones alone and is incomplete. In the table there are about 77,000 clones, approximately 92% of which are singletons. This TCR came from a woman between 55 and 75 years old in good health. The specimen sequenced was blood.

The CDR3 coding sequence is TGTGCCAGCAGCTACAGGGGGAACAATCAGCCCCAGCATTTT. It is translated as CASSYRGNNQPQHF. The V gene is TRBV11-2, the J gene TRBJ1-5; 8 bases are a match to TRBD1. The CDR3 totals 14 residues. CDR1 is SGHAT and CDR2 is FQNNGV in the germline V gene. The V gene end was trimmed by 4 bases and the J gene end by 3 bases; junction bases not matched to a gene: 2.